This T cell receptor beta chain appears in the sequencing data of a study of CD8+ T cells in alopecia areata. At the level of the study: Treated patients were given 5 to 10 mg oral tofacitinib twice daily.

This clone was recorded many times. Following extraction, RNA underwent reverse transcription to cDNA, which served as the sequencing template. Produced via immunoSEQ multiplex PCR; TCRdb's table is partial and in-frame only. Of about 97,000 clones listed, 41% are singletons. CDR3 size: 15 residues. Germline-derived CDR1 and CDR2 are SGHTA and FQGNSA. The V end lost 1 base, the J end lost 7 bases, and 14 bases lay between the germline ends. The sequenced sample was CD4+ T cells sorted from blood. This clonotype was obtained from a human donor with alopecia areata. The genes are TRBV7-2 and TRBJ2-1; TRBD2 is a possible D gene (6 bases). The CDR3 sequence is CASSLVGSGGNEQFF. CDR3 sequence (DNA): TGTGCCAGCAGCTTAGTAGGGTCCGGAGGGAATGAGCAGTTCTTC.